The 32 T cell receptor beta chains below were found in one sample sequenced in a study of blood T cell repertoires in COVID-19. Measured with immunoSEQ multiplex PCR; TCRdb has only the in-frame clones, and not every one. Of roughly 170,000 clones in the sample, roughly 89% were seen once. Sequences were obtained from peripheral blood. These receptors came from a woman under 30 who had recovered from COVID-19.

The chain links TRBV3-1 (or the pseudogene TRBV3-2) to TRBJ1-3; 10 nucleotides agree with TRBD1. This CDR3 contains 17 residues. Trimming cost V 1 base and J 0 bases; bases outside gene matches: 3. Germline CDR1 LGHDT, CDR2 YNNKEL (reference sequence). CDR3 DNA sequence: TGTGCCAGCAGCCAAGGGACAGGGGGACGCTCTGGAAACACCATATATTTT. This sequence encodes CASSQGTGGRSGNTIYF.

The rearrangement links TRBV3-1 (or the pseudogene TRBV3-2) to TRBJ2-3; 10 bases match TRBD2. The CDR3 length is 14 residues. V trimming: 6 bases; J trimming: 5 bases; junction bases outside the gene matches: 5. Germline CDR1 is LGHDT and CDR2 is YNNKEL (reference sequence). CDR3 nucleotides: TGTGCCAGCAGACTGAAGCGGGGGGGAGATACGCAGTATTTT. Amino acids: CASRLKRGGDTQYF.

This clone was observed a handful of times. The V call is TRBV7-8, the J call TRBJ2-1, with 14 bases fitting TRBD2. Germline CDR1 reads SGHVS; CDR2 reads FQNEAQ. This CDR3 has 17 amino acids. The trim removed 6 bases at V and 7 bases at J, leaving 11 bases unmatched. In DNA form, the CDR3 reads TGTGCCAGCAGTCAGCCCCCTCGACTAGCGGGAGGGAATGAGCAGTTCTTC. This gives the protein CASSQPPRLAGGNEQFF.

J is TRBJ2-7 and V is TRBV6-5, with D unclear. This CDR3 comprises 14 residues. Germline values: CDR1 MNHEY, CDR2 SVGAGI. Trimming removed 3 bases from V and 3 bases from J, with 12 bases in between. DNA for the CDR3: TGTGCCAGCAGTTATTCACGACCGGGCTACGAGCAGTACTTC. It translates to CASSYSRPGYEQYF.

The chain employs TRBV6-5 and TRBJ2-3; TRBD1 aligns across 8 bases. Looked up from germline, CDR1 is MNHEY and CDR2 is SVGAGI. CDR3 length equals 15 residues. The J segment lost 0 bases and the V segment lost 5 bases, leaving 4 bases of the junction unmatched. In nucleotides, the CDR3 is TGTGCCAGCAGTCGACAGGGGCCAAGCACAGATACGCAGTATTTT. Translation: CASSRQGPSTDTQYF.

Only a few counts were recorded for this clone. The V call is TRBV2, the J call TRBJ2-3; D might be TRBD2 (5 bases). V lost 7 bases, J lost 0 bases, and 14 bases lay in between. The length of the CDR3 is 15 residues. CDR1 is SNHLY and CDR2 is FYNNEI in the germline V gene. Here the CDR3 reads CASKFDRGSTDTQYF. The CDR3 DNA reads as TGTGCCAGCAAGTTCGACCGGGGTAGCACAGATACGCAGTATTTT.

The V and J genes are TRBV7-2 and TRBJ1-1; 9 positions match TRBD1. V lost 0 bases and J lost 5; bases outside the gene matches: 4. This CDR3 is built from 15 residues. Germline-derived CDR1 and CDR2 are SGHTA and FQGNSA. In nucleotides, the CDR3 is TGTGCCAGCAGCTTAGCCGGGACAGGGAGGACTGAAGCTTTCTTT. It yields the protein CASSLAGTGRTEAFF.

The rearrangement joins TRBV30 to TRBJ2-2, with 12 nucleotides matching TRBD2. The CDR3 sequence is 16 residues long. Unmatched junction bases numbered 0, after V lost 1 base and J lost 0 bases. The germline V gene has CDR1 GTSNPN and CDR2 SVGIG (reference sequence). CDR3 protein: CAWSGTSGANTGELFF. CDR3 DNA sequence: TGTGCCTGGAGTGGGACTAGCGGGGCGAACACCGGGGAGCTGTTTTTT.

V gene TRBV19 combines with J gene TRBJ1-2; 7 nucleotides match TRBD1. The CDR3 is 11 residues long. V shed 4 bases, J shed 14 bases, and the junction held 7 bases outside the gene matches. Per germline, CDR1 LNHDA and CDR2 SQIVND (reference sequence). This chain's CDR3 is CASSTSGQNTF. The CDR3 DNA follows: TGTGCCAGTAGTACTTCGGGACAGAATACCTTC.

The rearrangement links TRBV18 to TRBJ2-3; the match to TRBD1 covers 12 bases. V trimming: 0 bases; J trimming: 3 bases; junction bases outside the gene matches: 4. Germline lookup yields CDR1 KGHSH and CDR2 LQKENI. The CDR3 has 17 amino acids. CDR3 loop: CASSPPGQGAKTDTQYF. The CDR3 region has the DNA TGTGCCAGCTCACCACCGGGACAGGGGGCGAAAACAGATACGCAGTATTTT.

V is TRBV3-1 (or the pseudogene TRBV3-2) and J is TRBJ1-2; D is unresolved. Germline CDR1 reads LGHDT; CDR2 reads YNNKEL (reference sequence). V lost 1 base to trimming and J lost 4 bases, with 7 bases between them. This CDR3 spans 13 amino acids. CDR3 nucleotides: TGTGCCAGCAGCCAAGGCGGAGGCTATGGCTACACCTTC. Its protein product is CASSQGGGYGYTF.

The V call is TRBV5-1, the J call TRBJ2-7, with D possibly matching TRBD2 (6 bases). The CDR3 runs 15 residues. V lost 0 bases and J 0 bases, leaving 10 bases between the germline ends. From germline, CDR1 is SGHRS and CDR2 YFSETQ. CDR3 coding DNA: TGCGCCAGCAGCTTGGGGGGGGTAACCTCCTACGAGCAGTACTTC. Amino acid sequence: CASSLGGVTSYEQYF.

The chain is built from TRBV18 and TRBJ2-1; 10 nucleotides align to TRBD1. The CDR3 is 16 amino acids. With V trimmed by 0 bases and J by 7 bases, 6 bases remained unmatched. CDR1 is KGHSH and CDR2 is LQKENI in the germline V gene. Here the CDR3 reads CASSPPGTGVGNEQFF. The CDR3 DNA reads as TGTGCCAGCTCACCACCGGGGACAGGGGTCGGTAATGAGCAGTTCTTC.

This clone occurred a few times. J is TRBJ1-1 and V is TRBV4-3; no clear D. The CDR3 sequence is 16 residues long. V dropped 0 bases and J dropped 1 base, with 12 bases sitting between them. Germline CDR1 LGHNA, CDR2 YSLEER. CDR3 DNA sequence: TGCGCCAGCAGCCAAGATGGTGGAAGCGCGAACACTGAAGCTTTCTTT. Translated, it gives CASSQDGGSANTEAFF.

This rearrangement joins TRBV6-2 or TRBV6-3 to TRBJ1-4; possibly TRBD1 for D (6 bases). The CDR3 covers 14 residues. Trimming pared 4 bases from V and 8 bases from J, leaving 14 bases between. Germline V gene lookup returns CDR1 MNHEY and CDR2 SVGEGT. The CDR3 bases are TGTGCCAGCAGTTTCCCGGGACATTCAGAAAAACTGTTTTTT. It encodes CASSFPGHSEKLFF.

Here the CDR3 reads CASSSVGGDYNEQFF. The CDR3 DNA reads as TGCGCCAGCAGCTCCGTGGGGGGGGACTACAATGAGCAGTTCTTC. This sequence joins TRBV5-1 and TRBJ2-1, with 7 bases lining up with TRBD2. Germline-derived CDR1 and CDR2 are SGHRS and YFSETQ. The CDR3 is 15 amino acids. The V and J ends lost 3 bases and 3 bases, in that order; junction bases with no gene match: 6.

V gene TRBV9 combines with J gene TRBJ1-2, with D maybe TRBD1 (5 bases). Trimming left V 4 bases short and J 8 bases short, with 12 bases between. Germline loops: CDR1 SGDLS, CDR2 YYNGEE. The CDR3 consists of 12 residues. In DNA, the CDR3 is TGTGCCAGCAGCTTGACAGTGGGAGGCTACACCTTC. This translates into CASSLTVGGYTF.

CDR3 in amino acids: CASGTFKAGELFF. CDR3 sequence (DNA): TGTGCCAGCGGGACATTTAAAGCCGGGGAGCTGTTTTTT. The chain has TRBV7-2 and TRBJ2-2, with D possibly TRBD1 on 6 matching bases. V was clipped by 8 bases and J by 6 bases, with 13 bases between them. Germline CDR1 and CDR2: SGHTA and FQGNSA. The CDR3 is 13 residues long. Full variable domain (rest looked up from reference TRBV7-2 and TRBJ2-2): GAGVSQSPSNKVTEKGKDVELRCDPISGHTALYWYRQSLGQGLEFLIYFQGNSAPDKSGLPSDRFSAERTGGSVSTLTIQRTQQEDSAVYLCASGTFKAGELFFGEGSRLTVL.

The chain couples TRBV7-8 to TRBJ2-3; 9 bases align to TRBD2. V was clipped by 5 bases and J by 1 base; unmatched bases: 7. Germline V gene lookup returns CDR1 SGHVS and CDR2 FQNEAQ. The CDR3 extends over 16 amino acids. The CDR3, as DNA: TGTGCCAGCAGCCTTAGACTAGCGGAGGGCACAGATACGCAGTATTTT. Encoded protein: CASSLRLAEGTDTQYF.

V and J are TRBV27 and TRBJ1-6; D is ambiguous. The germline CDR1 and CDR2 sequences are MNHEY and SMNVEV (reference sequence). The CDR3 is 14 amino acids. V lost 8 bases, J lost 0 bases, and 8 bases lay in between. The CDR3 nucleotides are TGTGCCAGCTCCTTTGTCTCCTATAATTCACCCCTCCACTTT. This gives the protein CASSFVSYNSPLHF.

Concerning this clone: An end of the junction does not agree with germline; a read error may underlie this. This sequence joins TRBV18 and TRBJ2-7; TRBD2 might be the D (6 bases). The CDR3 runs to 13 residues. Germline V CDR1 and CDR2: KGHSH, LQKENI. In nucleotides, the CDR3 is TGTGCCAGCTCACCACAAGGTTTCGAGGGACTCTCCTTC. Translation: CASSPQGFEGLSF.

This clone was seen only once. This chain connects TRBV7-8 to TRBJ2-3; 9 positions match TRBD1. CDR1 is SGHVS, CDR2 FQNEAQ, per germline. Germline trimming cut 4 bases from V and 5 bases from J; bases unmatched to any gene: 1. The CDR3 is made up of 13 amino acids. CDR3 in DNA: TGTGCCAGCAGCTCGGACAGGGGAGATACGCAGTATTTT. It is translated as CASSSDRGDTQYF.

A note on this clone: The sample carries other DNA sequences with the same CDR3. The chain carries TRBV9 and TRBJ2-3; D unresolved. Germline loops: CDR1 SGDLS, CDR2 YYNGEE. The V end was cut by 0 bases, the J end by 2 bases, with 7 bases between. The CDR3 runs to 14 residues. The DNA for the CDR3 is TGTGCCAGCAGCGTAGTTAGTTCCACAGATACGCAGTATTTT. Translation gives CASSVVSSTDTQYF.

The rearrangement joins TRBV6-5 to TRBJ2-5, with 13 bases that match TRBD2. The CDR3 has 15 amino acids. Looked up from germline, CDR1 is MNHEY and CDR2 is SVGAGI. J lost 2 bases, V lost 6 bases, and 3 bases had no gene match. CDR3 loop: CASSRGLAGQETQYF. The CDR3 coding sequence is TGTGCCAGCAGCCGGGGACTAGCGGGACAAGAGACCCAGTACTTC.

This chain uses TRBV7-2 with TRBJ2-7; TRBD1 is a possible D gene (5 bases). Trimming pared 3 bases from V and 6 bases from J, leaving 15 bases between. The germline gives CDR1 SGHTA, CDR2 FQGNSA. CDR3 size: 14 residues. The CDR3 DNA follows: TGTGCCAGCAGCTTGACAGCTTGGGTTGGCGAGCAGTACTTC. The encoded protein is CASSLTAWVGEQYF.

The CDR3 sequence is CASSFPGTPHGYTF. The CDR3 coding sequence is TGTGCCAGCAGCTTTCCCGGGACACCCCATGGCTACACCTTC. This rearrangement joins TRBV5-6 to TRBJ1-2; possible D gene TRBD1, 6 bases. The CDR3 contains 14 residues. Trimming left V 2 bases short and J 6 bases short, with 14 bases between. The germline V gene encodes CDR1 SGHDT and CDR2 YYEEEE. Filled out from reference TRBV5-6 and TRBJ1-2, the complete variable domain reads DAGVTQSPTHLIKTRGQQVTLRCSPKSGHDTVSWYQQALGQGPQFIFQYYEEEERQRGNFPDRFSGHQFPNYSSELNVNALLLGDSALYLCASSFPGTPHGYTFGSGTRLTVV.

The chain joins TRBV2 to TRBJ2-5; TRBD1 is a possible D gene (7 bases). The CDR3 extends over 16 amino acids. Germline CDR1 SNHLY, CDR2 FYNNEI. Deletions cut 0 bases from V and 2 bases from J, with 13 bases between. CDR3 coding DNA: TGTGCCAGCAGTGAAGCGGAGGGGGCAGGGCAAGAGACCCAGTACTTC. It yields the protein CASSEAEGAGQETQYF.

The rearrangement links TRBV24-1 to TRBJ2-3; the D is unclear. CDR3 size: 16 residues. From germline, CDR1 is KGHDR and CDR2 SFDVKD. V lost 3 bases to trimming and J lost 5 bases, with 17 bases between them. The CDR3 sequence: CATSDTTPQSGDTQYF. The CDR3 DNA reads as TGTGCCACCAGTGATACCACGCCACAGTCTGGAGATACGCAGTATTTT.

V gene TRBV28 combines with J gene TRBJ1-5, with a weak D call TRBD1 (5 bases). CDR3 length equals 12 residues. The germline V gene has CDR1 MDHEN and CDR2 SYDVKM. V lost 6 bases and J 6 bases, leaving 9 bases between the germline ends. In nucleotides, the CDR3 is TGTGCCAGCAGACAGGCTCCTCAGCCCCAGCATTTT. Its protein is CASRQAPQPQHF.

The DNA of the CDR3 is TGTGCCAGTCAAATAGCGGGAGGAGGCACAGATACGCAGTATTTT. It encodes CASQIAGGGTDTQYF. This chain uses TRBV19 with TRBJ2-3; the match to TRBD2 covers 10 bases. J lost 1 base, V lost 8 bases, and 6 bases had no gene match. Germline CDR1 reads LNHDA; CDR2 reads SQIVND (reference sequence). The CDR3 is 15 residues long.

V is TRBV7-8 and J is TRBJ2-5; 7 bases agree with TRBD2. The length of the CDR3 is 16 residues. Germline CDR1 is SGHVS and CDR2 is FQNEAQ. V lost 5 bases to trimming and J lost 2 bases; unmatched junction nucleotides: 11. As DNA, the CDR3 is TGTGCCAGCAGCCCGGCCTGGGGCGGGGGTCAAGAGACCCAGTACTTC. Protein: CASSPAWGGGQETQYF. The complete variable domain, with remaining parts taken from reference TRBV7-8 and TRBJ2-5, reads GAGVSQSPRYKVAKRGQDVALRCDPISGHVSLFWYQQALGQGPEFLTYFQNEAQLDKSGLPSDRFFAERPEGSVSTLKIQRTQQEDSAVYLCASSPAWGGGQETQYFGPGTRLLVL.

This chain joins TRBV5-6 and TRBJ2-3, with 8 bases identical to TRBD1. Germline assignment: CDR1 SGHDT and CDR2 YYEEEE. Germline trimming cut 5 bases from V and 2 bases from J; bases unmatched to any gene: 4. The CDR3 consists of 14 residues. The CDR3 DNA is TGTGCCAGCAGACAGGGGGGCCCCACAGATACGCAGTATTTT. It codes for CASRQGGPTDTQYF.